The 6 T cell receptor beta chains below come from one sample, sequenced in a study of blood T cell repertoires in COVID-19. Clones were sequenced by immunoSEQ multiplex PCR, and TCRdb holds only the in-frame ones, with some missing. The table has 140,000 to 150,000 clones, about 90% seen once. What was sequenced was peripheral blood. The receptors stem from a man between 60 and 75 years old with active or convalescent COVID-19.

J is TRBJ2-1 and V is TRBV7-9; D is unresolved. Germline-derived CDR1 and CDR2 are SEHNR and FQNEAQ (reference sequence). There are 13 residues in the CDR3. The ends were cut back, 5 bases at V and 7 bases at J, with 12 bases in the middle. The CDR3 loop is CASSPPTVNEQFF. CDR3 DNA: TGTGCCAGCAGCCCCCCGACTGTTAATGAGCAGTTCTTC. Drawing the rest from reference TRBV7-9 and TRBJ2-1, the complete variable domain is DTGVSQNPRHKITKRGQNVTFRCDPISEHNRLYWYRQTLGQGPEFLTYFQNEAQLEKSRLLSDRFSAERPKGSFSTLEIQRTEQGDSAMYLCASSPPTVNEQFFGPGTRLTVL.

V gene TRBV20-1 combines with J gene TRBJ2-7; TRBD2 is a possible D gene (5 bases). V shed 3 bases and J shed 0 bases, with 12 bases lying between them. The CDR3 extends over 14 amino acids. Looked up from germline, CDR1 is DFQATT and CDR2 is SNEGSKA (reference sequence). CDR3 amino acids: CSASPLAYSYEQYF. DNA of the CDR3: TGCAGTGCTAGTCCCCTAGCCTACTCCTACGAGCAGTACTTC.

The gene calls are TRBV5-1 and TRBJ2-1; TRBD1 matches 9 bases. The J segment lost 6 bases and the V segment lost 4 bases, leaving 8 bases of the junction unmatched. The CDR3 is 15 residues long. Germline V lookup: CDR1 SGHRS, CDR2 YFSETQ. CDR3 protein: CASSLGQGIGNEQFF. CDR3 sequence (DNA): TGCGCCAGCAGCCTTGGACAGGGGATCGGCAATGAGCAGTTCTTC.

The genes are TRBV10-2 and TRBJ1-1; 7 nucleotides align to TRBD1. Per germline, CDR1 WSHSY and CDR2 SAAADI. After removal of 8 bases from V and 5 bases from J, the junction contained 11 bases not matched to a gene. The CDR3 has 14 residues. The CDR3 loop reads CASQRQGKRTEAFF. The CDR3 DNA sequence: TGCGCCAGCCAACGACAGGGAAAAAGGACTGAAGCTTTCTTT.

V and J are TRBV6-5 and TRBJ2-2; 7 nucleotides line up with TRBD1. V lost 5 bases to trimming and J lost 1 base; unmatched junction nucleotides: 4. The germline V gene encodes CDR1 MNHEY and CDR2 SVGAGI. The CDR3 has 15 amino acids. In DNA form, the CDR3 reads TGTGCCAGCAGTCACAGGGGCGGGAACACCGGGGAGCTGTTTTTT. It specifies CASSHRGGNTGELFF.

This chain joins TRBV9 and TRBJ2-2, with D tentatively TRBD1 (5 bases). The CDR3 is 15 amino acids. The germline V gene has CDR1 SGDLS and CDR2 YYNGEE. V lost 0 bases to trimming and J lost 4 bases, with 10 bases between them. The CDR3 is CASSVGTIGTGELFF. Written as DNA, the CDR3 is TGTGCCAGCAGCGTAGGGACAATAGGCACCGGGGAGCTGTTTTTT. The entire variable domain, with the rest obtained from reference TRBV9 and TRBJ2-2, is as follows: DSGVTQTPKHLITATGQRVTLRCSPRSGDLSVYWYQQSLDQGLQFLIQYYNGEERAKGNILERFSAQQFPDLHSELNLSSLELGDSALYFCASSVGTIGTGELFFGEGSRLTVL.